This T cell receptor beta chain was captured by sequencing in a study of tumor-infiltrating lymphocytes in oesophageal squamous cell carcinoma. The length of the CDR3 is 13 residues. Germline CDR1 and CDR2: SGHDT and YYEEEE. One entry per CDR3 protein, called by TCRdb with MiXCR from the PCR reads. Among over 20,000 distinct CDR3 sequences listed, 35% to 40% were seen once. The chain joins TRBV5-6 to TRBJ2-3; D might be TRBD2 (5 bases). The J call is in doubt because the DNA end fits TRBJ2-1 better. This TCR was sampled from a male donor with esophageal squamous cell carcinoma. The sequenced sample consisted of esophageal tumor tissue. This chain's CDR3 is CASSRIASGEQFF. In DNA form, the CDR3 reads TGTGCCAGCAGCAGGATAGCGTCGGGTGAGCAGTTCTTC.